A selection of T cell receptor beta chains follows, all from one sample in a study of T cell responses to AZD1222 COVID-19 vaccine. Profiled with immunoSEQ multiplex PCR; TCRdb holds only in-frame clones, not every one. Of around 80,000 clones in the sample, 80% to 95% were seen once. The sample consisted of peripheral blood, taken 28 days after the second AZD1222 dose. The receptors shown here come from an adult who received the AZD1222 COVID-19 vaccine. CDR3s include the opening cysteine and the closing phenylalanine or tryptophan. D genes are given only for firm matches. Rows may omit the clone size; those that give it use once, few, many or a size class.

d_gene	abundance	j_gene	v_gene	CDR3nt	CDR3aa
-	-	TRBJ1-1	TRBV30	TGTGCCTGGAGTAAAACAGAGAACACTGAAGCTTTCTTT	CAWSKTENTEAFF
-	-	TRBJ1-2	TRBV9	TGTGCCAGCAGCGTAAACTATGGCTACACCTTC	CASSVNYGYTF
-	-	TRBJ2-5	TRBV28	TGTGCCAGCAGTCCTAGACGGGTAGAGACCCAGTACTTC	CASSPRRVETQYF
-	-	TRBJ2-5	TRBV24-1	TGTGCCACCAGTGATTTGGTAGAAGAGACCCAGTACTTC	CATSDLVEETQYF
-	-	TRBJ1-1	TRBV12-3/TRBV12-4	TGTGCCAGCAGTGGGGACCCCAACACTGAAGCTTTCTTT	CASSGDPNTEAFF
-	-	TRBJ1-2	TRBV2	TGTGCCAGCAGTGATGTGCGTCCTATCGACTATGGCTACACCTTC	CASSDVRPIDYGYTF
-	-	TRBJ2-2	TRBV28	TGTGCCAGTTTTTCAGGGTTCACCGGGGAGCTGTTTTTT	CASFSGFTGELFF
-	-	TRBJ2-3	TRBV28	TGTGCCAGCAGTTTTGTTTGGAGCACAGATACGCAGTATTTT	CASSFVWSTDTQYF
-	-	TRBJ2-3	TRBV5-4	TGTGCCCTTGGGGGACAAGGCACAGATACGCAGTATTTT	CALGGQGTDTQYF
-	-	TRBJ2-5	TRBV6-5	TGTGCCAGCAGTTACTCGGGGGACGAGACCCAGTACTTC	CASSYSGDETQYF
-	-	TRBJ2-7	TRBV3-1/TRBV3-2	TGTGCCAGCAGCCCTCTCCCCTGGGGGGACCCCAACGAGCAGTACTTC	CASSPLPWGDPNEQYF
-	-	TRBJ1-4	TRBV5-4	TGTGCCAGCAGCTTGGGGGCAGGGGAAGATGAAAAACTGTTTTTT	CASSLGAGEDEKLFF
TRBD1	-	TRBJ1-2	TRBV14	TGTGCCAGCAGCGCACTCAGGGGGCCCTATGGCTACACCTTC	CASSALRGPYGYTF
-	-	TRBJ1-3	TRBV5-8	TGTGCCAGCAGCGTGGGCCCCGTTCGGAGCTCTGGAAACACCATATATTTT	CASSVGPVRSSGNTIYF
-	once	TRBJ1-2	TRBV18	TGTGCCAGCTCACCACCGAGGGACCCTACCGAGGACTATGGCTACACCTTC	CASSPPRDPTEDYGYTF
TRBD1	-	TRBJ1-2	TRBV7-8	TGTGCCAGCAGCCCCCAATCAGGGGACAGGGGCTACACCTTC	CASSPQSGDRGYTF
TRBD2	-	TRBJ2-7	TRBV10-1	TGCGCCAGCAGGGGAGGGCGTTACGAGCAGTACTTC	CASRGGRYEQYF
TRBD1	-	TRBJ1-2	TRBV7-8	TGTGCCAGCAGCTTAGTTATGACAGGGAGAGGCTACACCTTC	CASSLVMTGRGYTF
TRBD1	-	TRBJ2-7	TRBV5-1	TGCGCCAGCAGCCGACTACACCGACAGGGGTCGATCTACGAGCAGTACTTC	CASSRLHRQGSIYEQYF
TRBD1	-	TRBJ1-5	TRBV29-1	TGCAGCGTTTCTGAGGGGACAGCGGGCTACCAGCCCCAGCATTTT	CSVSEGTAGYQPQHF
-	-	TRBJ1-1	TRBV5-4	TGTGCCAGCAGCCGCGAGGGGGACTCGGGGACTGAAGCTTTCTTT	CASSREGDSGTEAFF
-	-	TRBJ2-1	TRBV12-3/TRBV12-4	TGTGCCAGCAGTTTTGGGACTTACAATGAGCAGTTCTTC	CASSFGTYNEQFF
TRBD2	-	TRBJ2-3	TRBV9	TGTGCCAGCAGCGTAGGGACTAGCGGGACATATACGCAGTATTTT	CASSVGTSGTYTQYF
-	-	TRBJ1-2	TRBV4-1	TGCGCCAGCAGCCAAGATAGTGACGAGGACTATGGCTACACCTTC	CASSQDSDEDYGYTF
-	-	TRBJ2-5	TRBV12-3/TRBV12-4	TGTGCCAGCAGTTTCCGCCCTCCAGAGACCCAGTACTTC	CASSFRPPETQYF
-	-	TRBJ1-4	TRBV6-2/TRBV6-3	TGTGCCAGCAGTTACGGAATATTAGGTGAAAAACTGTTTTTT	CASSYGILGEKLFF
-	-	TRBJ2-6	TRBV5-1	TGCGCCAGCAGCTTGGCTGGGGTCTCTGGGGCCAACGTCCTGACTTTC	CASSLAGVSGANVLTF
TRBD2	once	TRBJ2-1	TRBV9	TGTGCCAGCGAACCGGGACTAGCGATGAATGAGCAGTTCTTC	CASEPGLAMNEQFF